Shown below are 29 T cell receptor beta chains from a single sample sequenced in a study of beta chain features in type 1 diabetes. As every portion of the isolated RNA was reverse transcribed, the sequencing read expressed TCRB transcripts. Repertoires were generated with immunoSEQ multiplex PCR, while TCRdb's copy carries only in-frame clones and drops some. The data contain 810,000 or so clones, 15% to 20% of them singletons. Sequencing was done on a sample of naive CD4+ T cells from blood. The receptor source for this set is a woman between 18 and 29 years old in good health.

The chain carries TRBV5-1 and TRBJ2-3, with D possibly being TRBD1 (5 bases). Germline CDR1 and CDR2: SGHRS and YFSETQ. The CDR3 runs 14 residues. The germline V and J ends were trimmed by 0 bases and 9 bases, with 14 bases remaining between them. The DNA of the CDR3 is TGCGCCAGCAGCTTGGTGGCAGGGCGAGAGACGCAGTATTTT. Its protein is CASSLVAGRETQYF.

The chain carries TRBV27 and TRBJ2-5; 14 nucleotides align to TRBD2. The length of the CDR3 is 15 residues. The V segment lost 5 bases and the J segment 5 bases; nucleotides outside the gene matches: 4. Germline-derived CDR1 and CDR2 are MNHEY and SMNVEV (reference sequence). The CDR3, as DNA: TGTGCCAGCAGTACGGGACTAGCGGGAGTGGAGACCCAGTACTTC. Translating it yields CASSTGLAGVETQYF.

The chain joins TRBV19 to TRBJ2-2; 7 bases fit TRBD1. CDR3 length: 17 residues. With V trimmed by 4 bases and J by 6 bases, 14 bases remained unmatched. Per the germline V gene, CDR1 is LNHDA and CDR2 is SQIVND (reference sequence). CDR3 bases: TGTGCCAGTAGTACTGGAAGGACAGGACAGACCTCCGGGGAGCTGTTTTTT. Its protein product is CASSTGRTGQTSGELFF.

This clone was seen only a few times. Germline and junction disagree at one end, which may indicate a read error. This chain links TRBV6-6 with TRBJ2-3; TRBD1 matches 8 bases. The V gene's germline CDR1 is MNHNY and CDR2 SVGAGI (reference sequence). The CDR3 is 14 amino acids. The CDR3 spells CASTPADTGTGSLF. CDR3 DNA: TGTGCCAGCACTCCCGCTGATACCGGGACAGGATCTCTCTTT.

This clone was seen a few times. The rearrangement links TRBV18 to TRBJ1-2; D gene unclear. CDR1 is KGHSH and CDR2 is LQKENI in the germline V gene. The length of the CDR3 is 17 residues. V lost 3 bases and J 2 bases, leaving 19 bases between the germline ends. CDR3: CASSPARPRRMNYGYTF. The CDR3, as DNA: TGTGCCAGCTCACCCGCGCGGCCGAGGAGAATGAACTATGGCTACACCTTC.

This clone was found a few times. J is TRBJ2-1 and V is TRBV5-1; perhaps TRBD2 as D (5 bases). V gave up 0 bases and J gave up 4 bases, with 11 bases separating them. The CDR3 spans 15 residues. Germline loops: CDR1 SGHRS, CDR2 YFSETQ. This chain's CDR3 is CASSLDLAAYNEQFF. The CDR3 DNA sequence: TGCGCCAGCAGCTTGGATCTAGCAGCTTACAATGAGCAGTTCTTC.

The chain couples TRBV27 to TRBJ2-2; the D gene is possibly TRBD1 (6 bases). Trimming took off 5 bases at V and 8 bases at J, with 18 bases between the two ends. Germline values: CDR1 MNHEY, CDR2 SMNVEV (reference sequence). The length of the CDR3 is 15 residues. CDR3 in amino acids: CASSPNRARGGELFF. The CDR3 DNA is TGTGCCAGCAGTCCAAACAGGGCCCGAGGGGGGGAGCTGTTTTTT.

The chain joins TRBV11-2 to TRBJ2-2; D remains ambiguous. Trimming removed 5 bases at V and 9 bases at J, with 7 bases between. The CDR3 is made up of 11 amino acids. From germline, CDR1 is SGHAT and CDR2 FQNNGV. The CDR3 loop is CASSMVWELFF. CDR3 in DNA: TGTGCCAGCAGCATGGTTTGGGAGCTGTTTTTT.

V and J are TRBV2 and TRBJ1-5; D gene uncertain. CDR1 is SNHLY, CDR2 FYNNEI, per germline. The CDR3 sequence is 15 residues long. Trimming left V 1 base short and J 4 bases short, with 11 bases between. Here the CDR3 DNA reads TGTGCCAGCAGTGAAGGCCGAGAGGAAAATCAGCCCCAGCATTTT. As protein: CASSEGREENQPQHF.

In its sample, this clone was seen once. This chain connects TRBV28 to TRBJ2-3; TRBD2 matches 16 bases. Germline trimming cut 2 bases from V and 5 bases from J; bases unmatched to any gene: 7. CDR3 length equals 18 residues. Per the germline V gene, CDR1 is MDHEN and CDR2 is SYDVKM. DNA of the CDR3: TGTGCCAGCAGTTTACGCTCGGGACTAGCGGGAGGGATAGATACGCAGTATTTT. This gives the protein CASSLRSGLAGGIDTQYF.

The rearrangement uses TRBV5-1 and TRBJ2-3, with unresolved D. Germline values: CDR1 SGHRS, CDR2 YFSETQ. V lost 0 bases to trimming and J lost 1 base, with 9 bases between them. The CDR3 covers 15 residues. The CDR3 DNA follows: TGCGCCAGCAGCTTGGGGGCAGGCCGCACAGATACGCAGTATTTT. Translation: CASSLGAGRTDTQYF.

This clone was picked up one time. The CDR3 nucleotides are TGTGCCAGCAGCTCGGGACTGGGCTCTGGGGCCAACGTCCTGACTTTC. Protein: CASSSGLGSGANVLTF. The genes are TRBV5-4 and TRBJ2-6; tentative D call: TRBD2 (6 bases). Germline loops: CDR1 SGHNT, CDR2 YYREEE (reference sequence). This CDR3 spans 16 amino acids. The V end lost 3 bases, the J end lost 0 bases, and 10 bases lay between the germline ends. Full variable domain (rest looked up from reference TRBV5-4 and TRBJ2-6): ETGVTQSPTHLIKTRGQQVTLRCSSQSGHNTVSWYQQALGQGPQFIFQYYREEENGRGNFPPRFSGLQFPNYSSELNVNALELDDSALYLCASSSGLGSGANVLTFGAGSRLTVL.

This clone was recorded only once. The sample contains more than one DNA sequence encoding this CDR3. This sequence joins TRBV27 and TRBJ2-2, with D unresolved. CDR1 and CDR2 from the germline V gene are MNHEY and SMNVEV (reference sequence). This CDR3 comprises 14 residues. V was trimmed by 6 bases and J by 4 bases, leaving 12 bases between them. The CDR3 protein is CASSRLSGTGELFF. The DNA for the CDR3 is TGTGCCAGCAGCAGACTCTCCGGCACCGGGGAGCTGTTTTTT.

The chain couples TRBV7-2 to TRBJ1-5; D may be TRBD1 (6 bases). Trimming left V 3 bases short and J 0 bases short, with 9 bases between. Germline V gene data show CDR1 as SGHTA and CDR2 as FQGNSA. This CDR3 is 15 amino acids long. The CDR3 region is CASSLGTFSNQPQHF. The CDR3 bases are TGTGCCAGCAGCTTGGGGACATTTAGCAATCAGCCCCAGCATTTT.

This clone has only a few counts. This chain connects TRBV28 to TRBJ2-3; TRBD2 matches at 11 bases. The length of the CDR3 is 18 residues. Germline assignment: CDR1 MDHEN and CDR2 SYDVKM. With V trimmed by 3 bases and J by 1 base, 9 bases remained unmatched. The CDR3 sequence: CASSFELAGAWGTDTQYF. The CDR3 region has the DNA TGTGCCAGCAGTTTCGAACTAGCGGGAGCGTGGGGCACAGATACGCAGTATTTT. The variable domain in full, completed from reference TRBV28 and TRBJ2-3, reads DVKVTQSSRYLVKRTGEKVFLECVQDMDHENMFWYRQDPGLGLRLIYFSYDVKMKEKGDIPEGYSVSREKKERFSLILESASTNQTSMYLCASSFELAGAWGTDTQYFGPGTRLTVL.

This clone was detected a few times. The same CDR3 is also encoded by other DNA sequences in this sample. The chain is built from TRBV5-1 and TRBJ1-1, with D tentatively TRBD1 (6 bases). The length of the CDR3 is 13 residues. The V gene lost 3 bases and the J gene lost 1 base, with 7 bases spanning the gap. Per the germline V gene, CDR1 is SGHRS and CDR2 is YFSETQ. CDR3: CASSSQGNTEAFF. The CDR3 coding sequence is TGCGCCAGCAGCTCACAGGGGAACACTGAAGCTTTCTTT.

Points on this clone: This CDR3 is also generated by other DNA sequences in the sample. The chain uses TRBV7-2 and TRBJ2-7; 9 bases agree with TRBD1. The CDR3 loop spans 14 amino acids. The V gene end was trimmed by 1 base and the J gene end by 2 bases; junction bases not matched to a gene: 0. CDR1 is SGHTA and CDR2 is FQGNSA in the germline V gene. The CDR3 DNA reads as TGTGCCAGCAGCTTAGGACAGGGGGCCTACGAGCAGTACTTC. It codes for CASSLGQGAYEQYF.

The sample holds a few counts of this clone. V gene TRBV7-9 combines with J gene TRBJ2-7, with 7 positions matching TRBD1. The V and J ends lost 0 bases and 3 bases, in that order; junction bases with no gene match: 8. This CDR3 contains 16 residues. CDR1 is SEHNR and CDR2 is FQNEAQ in the germline V gene (reference sequence). The CDR3 protein is CASSLALGTEIYEQYF. CDR3 in DNA: TGTGCCAGCAGCTTAGCGCTGGGGACAGAGATCTACGAGCAGTACTTC. Variable domain in full (rest from reference TRBV7-9 and TRBJ2-7): DTGVSQNPRHKITKRGQNVTFRCDPISEHNRLYWYRQTLGQGPEFLTYFQNEAQLEKSRLLSDRFSAERPKGSFSTLEIQRTEQGDSAMYLCASSLALGTEIYEQYFGPGTRLTVT.

The rearrangement links TRBV15 to TRBJ2-1; D ambiguous. V lost 0 bases and J lost 7, with 16 bases in between. The CDR3 has 16 amino acids. Per the germline V gene, CDR1 is LNHNV and CDR2 is YYDKDF (reference sequence). The CDR3: CATSRERGVGTNEQFF. The DNA of the CDR3 is TGTGCCACCAGCAGAGAAAGAGGTGTGGGCACGAATGAGCAGTTCTTC. Drawing the rest from reference TRBV15 and TRBJ2-1, the complete variable domain is DAMVIQNPRYQVTQFGKPVTLSCSQTLNHNVMYWYQQKSSQAPKLLFHYYDKDFNNEADTPDNFQSRRPNTSFCFLDIRSPGLGDTAMYLCATSRERGVGTNEQFFGPGTRLTVL.

The chain combines TRBV7-9 with TRBJ2-5, with 12 bases identical to TRBD2. The CDR3 consists of 16 residues. Germline V gene data show CDR1 as SEHNR and CDR2 as FQNEAQ (reference sequence). With V trimmed by 3 bases and J by 4 bases, 6 bases remained unmatched. The CDR3 DNA reads TGTGCCAGCAGCTTCCAACCGGGACTAGCGGGAGAGACCCAGTACTTC. It translates to CASSFQPGLAGETQYF.

This clone occurred a few times. The rearrangement uses TRBV5-4 and TRBJ2-1, with 11 bases that match TRBD2. The length of the CDR3 is 19 residues. V trimming: 0 bases; J trimming: 8 bases; junction bases outside the gene matches: 16. Germline V CDR1 and CDR2: SGHNT, YYREEE (reference sequence). CDR3 bases: TGTGCCAGCAGCTTGGGAGTAGCGGGAGGGCGCGTTCAACAGCATGAGCAGTTCTTC. It translates to CASSLGVAGGRVQQHEQFF.

To note about this clone: This same CDR3 is encoded by further DNA sequences in the sample. V gene TRBV7-3 combines with J gene TRBJ1-1, with no clear D. The CDR3 is 13 amino acids. Germline V CDR1 and CDR2: SGHTA, FQGTGA. V lost 0 bases, J lost 2 bases, and 4 bases lay in between. In DNA, the CDR3 is TGTGCCAGCAGCTTAACCGGAAACACTGAAGCTTTCTTT. This sequence encodes CASSLTGNTEAFF.

This clone was seen a handful of times. The J gene is TRBJ2-7, the V gene TRBV7-8, with a possible D match to TRBD1 (5 bases). Germline V lookup: CDR1 SGHVS, CDR2 FQNEAQ. This CDR3 comprises 15 residues. V was trimmed by 0 bases and J by 4 bases, leaving 13 bases between them. DNA of the CDR3: TGTGCCAGCAGCTTAGCGGACCCAGGGAAATACGAGCAGTACTTC. Translated: CASSLADPGKYEQYF.

V usage is TRBV4-2 and J usage is TRBJ1-5; D is perhaps TRBD1 (5 bases). The CDR3 runs 15 residues. Germline CDR1 reads LGHNA; CDR2 reads YNFKEQ. The ends were cut back, 0 bases at V and 5 bases at J, with 11 bases in the middle. CDR3 sequence: CASSQEGQLHQPQHF. The DNA for the CDR3 is TGTGCCAGCAGCCAAGAGGGGCAGCTACATCAGCCCCAGCATTTT.

This clone was detected a few times. J is TRBJ2-1 and V is TRBV11-3; D may be TRBD1 (6 bases). The CDR3 is made up of 13 amino acids. Looked up from germline, CDR1 is SGHNT and CDR2 is YENEEA. With 0 bases removed from V and 8 bases from J, the gap between germline ends came to 8 bases. The CDR3 protein is CASSLDHRDEQFF. Written as DNA, the CDR3 is TGTGCCAGCAGCTTAGATCACAGGGATGAGCAGTTCTTC.

Points on this clone: This sample includes further DNA sequences coding for the same CDR3. The chain links TRBV18 to TRBJ2-1; no definite D call. The CDR3 loop spans 14 amino acids. CDR1 and CDR2 from the germline V gene are KGHSH and LQKENI. Trimming removed 3 bases at V and 0 bases at J, with 6 bases between. The CDR3 region is CASSPSSSYNEQFF. The DNA of the CDR3 is TGTGCCAGCTCACCCTCCAGCTCCTACAATGAGCAGTTCTTC.

V is TRBV10-3 and J is TRBJ2-7, with D uncertain. This CDR3 comprises 12 residues. CDR1 and CDR2 (germline): ENHRY, SYGVKD. The V end lost 10 bases, the J end lost 6 bases, and 16 bases lay between the germline ends. The CDR3 region has the DNA TGTGCCACCTCGGCCCGTTCGTTCGAGCAGTACTTC. Translation: CATSARSFEQYF.

As to this clone: One end of the junction fails to match germline, which may point to a read error. This chain links TRBV5-1 with TRBJ2-7, with D uncertain. The CDR3 sequence is 14 residues long. Germline CDR1 is SGHRS and CDR2 is YFSETQ. In nucleotides, the CDR3 is TGCGCCAGCAGCTTGGGAAGGTTCTCCTACGAGCAGCACTTC. Residues: CASSLGRFSYEQHF.

The chain recombines TRBV9 with TRBJ1-1, with 8 positions matching TRBD1. J gave up 0 bases and V 3 bases, and 4 bases lay outside the gene matches. This CDR3 region has 15 residues. From germline, CDR1 is SGDLS and CDR2 YYNGEE. The CDR3 DNA reads as TGTGCCAGCAGCGCCCGGGACAGGTTGAACACTGAAGCTTTCTTT. Its protein product is CASSARDRLNTEAFF.